The 26 T cell receptor beta chains listed next were all sequenced from one sample in a study of Ad26.COV2.S vaccination and SARS-CoV-2 variants. Treatment specified: around 19 received Ad26.COV2.S at low or high dose, single or two shots; 5 received placebo; per-sample allocation not given. Collection of samples fell on day 63 after the first vaccine or placebo injection. Sequencing was performed with immunoSEQ multiplex PCR; in TCRdb, only in-frame clones are kept and a portion is missing. The sample comprises 300,000 to 400,000 clones, about 87% of which are singletons, and 6.4% rests with the top ten. Sequencing used peripheral blood, obtained in a trial of Ad26.COV2.S vaccine versus placebo. Receptors originate from a person between 18 and 60 years old who received the Ad26.COV2.S COVID-19 vaccine or a placebo.

The V and J genes are TRBV6-4 and TRBJ2-7; 8 nucleotides agree with TRBD1. The CDR3 runs 13 residues. Germline values: CDR1 MRHNA, CDR2 SNTAGT. The junction had 1 base not matched to a gene; V was cut back by 3 bases and J by 3 bases. CDR3 protein: CASSEQGGYEQYF. The CDR3 DNA reads TGTGCCAGCAGTGAACAGGGGGGCTACGAGCAGTACTTC.

This clone occurred once. The chain couples TRBV5-6 to TRBJ2-2; a possible D gene is TRBD1 (5 bases). CDR3 length: 17 amino acids. In germline, CDR1 is SGHDT, CDR2 YYEEEE. Trimming removed 4 bases from V and 0 bases from J, with 16 bases in between. CDR3 region: CASSPPPGRANTGELFF. DNA for the CDR3: TGTGCCAGCAGCCCCCCCCCGGGCAGGGCGAACACCGGGGAGCTGTTTTTT. The variable domain in full, with the rest retrieved from reference TRBV5-6 and TRBJ2-2, is DAGVTQSPTHLIKTRGQQVTLRCSPKSGHDTVSWYQQALGQGPQFIFQYYEEEERQRGNFPDRFSGHQFPNYSSELNVNALLLGDSALYLCASSPPPGRANTGELFFGEGSRLTVL.

The chain links TRBV18 to TRBJ2-2; 8 bases agree with TRBD1. V was pared by 2 bases and J by 5 bases, with 4 bases of the junction left unmatched. This CDR3 has 15 residues. Germline CDR1 and CDR2: KGHSH and LQKENI. The DNA of the CDR3 is TGTGCCAGCTCACCAGGACAGGGAGCTACCGGGGAGCTGTTTTTT. Translating gives CASSPGQGATGELFF.

This rearrangement joins TRBV28 to TRBJ1-1, with D possibly being TRBD1 (6 bases). Per the germline V gene, CDR1 is MDHEN and CDR2 is SYDVKM. V lost 10 bases to trimming and J lost 9 bases, with 30 bases between them. The CDR3 has 16 amino acids. This chain's CDR3 is CATNTGTGLRPVKAFF. CDR3 DNA sequence: TGTGCCACCAATACCGGAACAGGGTTGCGCCCTGTGAAAGCTTTCTTT.

The chain is built from TRBV7-2 and TRBJ2-1, with 7 bases identical to TRBD2. In germline, CDR1 is SGHTA, CDR2 FQGNSA. The J segment lost 7 bases and the V segment lost 4 bases, leaving 19 bases of the junction unmatched. This CDR3 has 18 amino acids. CDR3 sequence (DNA): TGTGCCAGCAGCTCCCCATTGTTCGCTAGCGGTCGGGGGAATGAGCAGTTCTTC. Translation gives CASSSPLFASGRGNEQFF.

The chain is built from TRBV18 and TRBJ1-1; possible D gene TRBD1, 6 bases. CDR1 is KGHSH and CDR2 is LQKENI in the germline V gene. The CDR3 covers 16 residues. Trimming removed 6 bases from V and 0 bases from J, with 17 bases in between. DNA of the CDR3: TGTGCCAGCTCTCCGGGCAGGGGCCGAATGAACACTGAAGCTTTCTTT. Translated, it gives CASSPGRGRMNTEAFF.

The chain couples TRBV6-2 or TRBV6-3 to TRBJ1-4; D call uncertain. The length of the CDR3 is 15 residues. CDR1 and CDR2 (germline): MNHEY, SVGEGT. Trimming removed 4 bases from V and 4 bases from J, with 13 bases in between. The CDR3 is CASSSGETVNEKLFF. CDR3 coding DNA: TGTGCCAGCAGTTCTGGCGAGACTGTTAATGAAAAACTGTTTTTT.

The chain recombines TRBV5-6 with TRBJ1-2, with D hard to call. Between the trimmed V and J ends, which lost 0 bases and 0 bases, there was a span of 6 bases. The CDR3 spans 14 residues. CDR1 SGHDT and CDR2 YYEEEE come from the germline V gene. The CDR3 bases are TGTGCCAGCAGCTTGGGAGAATCTAACTATGGCTACACCTTC. Residues: CASSLGESNYGYTF.

The genes are TRBV7-2 and TRBJ1-2; the match to TRBD1 covers 8 bases. V gave up 5 bases and J gave up 3 bases; unmatched junction bases: 14. The germline V gene has CDR1 SGHTA and CDR2 FQGNSA. This CDR3 spans 17 amino acids. The chain's CDR3 is CASSPRGTGFSDYGYTF. CDR3 nucleotide sequence: TGTGCCAGCAGCCCTCGCGGGACAGGTTTTTCGGACTATGGCTACACCTTC.

The gene calls are TRBV13 and TRBJ1-2, with D possibly being TRBD1 (6 bases). The CDR3 is made up of 13 amino acids. Germline V gene data show CDR1 as PRHDT and CDR2 as FYEKMQ (reference sequence). Trimming removed 7 bases from V and 4 bases from J, with 13 bases in between. The CDR3 loop is CASTWGQIYGYTF. In DNA, the CDR3 is TGTGCCAGCACGTGGGGGCAGATCTATGGCTACACCTTC.

The chain uses TRBV28 and TRBJ1-1, with D hard to call. The CDR3 has 15 amino acids. Deletions cut 4 bases from V and 4 bases from J, with 16 bases between. Germline lookup yields CDR1 MDHEN and CDR2 SYDVKM. CDR3 in DNA: TGTGCCAGCAGTTCGACCGGGGTAGCGGGCACTGAAGCTTTCTTT. Protein sequence: CASSSTGVAGTEAFF. The entire variable domain, with the rest obtained from reference TRBV28 and TRBJ1-1, is as follows: DVKVTQSSRYLVKRTGEKVFLECVQDMDHENMFWYRQDPGLGLRLIYFSYDVKMKEKGDIPEGYSVSREKKERFSLILESASTNQTSMYLCASSSTGVAGTEAFFGQGTRLTVV.

The chain is built from TRBV28 and TRBJ1-5; no firm D call. V was clipped by 2 bases and J by 7 bases, with 3 bases between them. The CDR3 extends over 11 amino acids. Germline CDR1 reads MDHEN; CDR2 reads SYDVKM. CDR3 protein: CASSLGQPQHF. The DNA of the CDR3 is TGTGCCAGCAGTTTAGGGCAGCCCCAGCATTTT.

The chain has TRBV5-1 and TRBJ1-1; unclear D gene. This CDR3 has 15 residues. The V gene's germline CDR1 is SGHRS and CDR2 YFSETQ. Trimming stripped 0 bases from V and 0 bases from J, with 9 bases between. CDR3 region: CASSLAQRMNTEAFF. In nucleotides, the CDR3 is TGCGCCAGCAGCTTGGCCCAGAGAATGAACACTGAAGCTTTCTTT.

V usage is TRBV6-5 and J usage is TRBJ1-5; 7 bases fit TRBD1. Looked up from germline, CDR1 is MNHEY and CDR2 is SVGAGI. With 8 bases clipped from V and 5 bases from J, the junction kept 9 bases outside the gene matches. The CDR3 extends over 14 amino acids. The CDR3, as DNA: TGTGCCAGCGGGACTGTAACAGGGGATCAGCCCCAGCATTTT. This translates into CASGTVTGDQPQHF.

The table lists this clone with a count of one. The rearrangement uses TRBV7-2 and TRBJ2-1; 8 bases align to TRBD1. CDR1 is SGHTA and CDR2 is FQGNSA in the germline V gene. The CDR3 consists of 15 residues. Trimming at V came to 1 base and at J to 8 bases, leaving 7 bases not matched to a gene. The CDR3 DNA is TGTGCCAGCAGCTTAGTCGGGACAGGTCTCTATGAGCAGTTCTTC. It encodes CASSLVGTGLYEQFF. Using reference TRBV7-2 and TRBJ2-1 for the parts outside the CDR3, the full variable domain is GAGVSQSPSNKVTEKGKDVELRCDPISGHTALYWYRQSLGQGLEFLIYFQGNSAPDKSGLPSDRFSAERTGGSVSTLTIQRTQQEDSAVYLCASSLVGTGLYEQFFGPGTRLTVL.

V is TRBV30 and J is TRBJ2-7, with D hard to call. CDR3 length: 15 residues. Germline CDR1 is GTSNPN and CDR2 is SVGIG (reference sequence). With 0 bases removed from V and 0 bases from J, the gap between germline ends came to 12 bases. The CDR3 bases are TGTGCCTGGAGTGTAGGAGTCCAGTCCTCCTACGAGCAGTACTTC. It specifies CAWSVGVQSSYEQYF.

The chain combines TRBV6-5 with TRBJ2-1, with a possible D match to TRBD2 (6 bases). Deletions cut 0 bases from V and 13 bases from J, with 19 bases between. Germline V gene lookup returns CDR1 MNHEY and CDR2 SVGAGI. The CDR3 runs 15 residues. This CDR3 is CASSYSRNGGVAQFF. The CDR3 DNA is TGTGCCAGCAGTTACTCGAGGAACGGCGGGGTAGCCCAGTTCTTC.

The rearrangement links TRBV25-1 to TRBJ2-2; the match to TRBD2 covers 10 bases. The length of the CDR3 is 18 residues. From germline, CDR1 is MGHDK and CDR2 SYGVNS. Trimming at V came to 2 bases and at J to 7 bases, leaving 13 bases not matched to a gene. In DNA form, the CDR3 reads TGTGCCAGCAGTGAAACCTTTATTCAGCGGGAGGGCGGCGGGGAGCTGTTTTTT. The encoded protein is CASSETFIQREGGGELFF.

This chain uses TRBV5-1 with TRBJ2-5; 8 bases fit TRBD2. V dropped 0 bases and J dropped 5; count of bases not matched to a gene: 6. Per germline, CDR1 SGHRS and CDR2 YFSETQ. There are 15 residues in the CDR3. CDR3 protein: CASSLGLAGRETQYF. The CDR3 DNA sequence: TGCGCCAGCAGCTTGGGGTTAGCGGGACGGGAGACCCAGTACTTC.

V gene TRBV19 combines with J gene TRBJ2-3; a weak D match, TRBD1 (6 bases). CDR3 length equals 17 residues. In germline, CDR1 is LNHDA, CDR2 SQIVND (reference sequence). Deletions cut 5 bases from V and 2 bases from J, with 20 bases between. This CDR3 reads CASSPPVAGAATDTQYF. The CDR3 nucleotides are TGTGCCAGTAGTCCCCCAGTGGCAGGGGCAGCCACAGATACGCAGTATTTT. The entire variable domain, with the rest obtained from reference TRBV19 and TRBJ2-3, is as follows: DGGITQSPKYLFRKEGQNVTLSCEQNLNHDAMYWYRQDPGQGLRLIYYSQIVNDFQKGDIAEGYSVSREKKESFPLTVTSAQKNPTAFYLCASSPPVAGAATDTQYFGPGTRLTVL.

The J gene is TRBJ2-7, the V gene TRBV20-1, with D tentatively TRBD1 or TRBD2 (5 bases each). Germline CDR1 and CDR2: DFQATT and SNEGSKA (reference sequence). The V end lost 3 bases, the J end lost 10 bases, and 19 bases lay between the germline ends. The CDR3 consists of 13 residues. For the CDR3, the DNA is TGCAGTGCTAGTCTCGGGACCGCAACGCCCCAGTACTTC. Translated: CSASLGTATPQYF.

The chain links TRBV11-1 to TRBJ1-1; the D is unclear. V was cut by 5 bases and J by 6 bases, with 7 bases left in between. The CDR3 spans 11 residues. Germline loops: CDR1 SGHAT, CDR2 FQDESV (reference sequence). CDR3 protein: CASSVGPEAFF. The CDR3 DNA reads as TGTGCCAGCAGCGTAGGGCCTGAAGCTTTCTTT. The complete variable domain, with remaining parts taken from reference TRBV11-1 and TRBJ1-1, reads EAEVAQSPRYKITEKSQAVAFWCDPISGHATLYWYRQILGQGPELLVQFQDESVVDDSQLPKDRFSAERLKGVDSTLKIQPAELGDSAMYLCASSVGPEAFFGQGTRLTVV.

This chain joins TRBV7-2 and TRBJ1-1, with 8 bases identical to TRBD1. The CDR3 loop spans 14 amino acids. Germline V gene lookup returns CDR1 SGHTA and CDR2 FQGNSA. V lost 5 bases and J lost 2; bases outside the gene matches: 4. The chain's CDR3 is CASSLQGANTEAFF. The CDR3 DNA is TGTGCCAGCAGCCTTCAGGGGGCCAACACTGAAGCTTTCTTT.

This clone was detected only a few times. The chain uses TRBV3-1 (or the pseudogene TRBV3-2) and TRBJ1-1; D might be TRBD1 (5 bases). V was pared by 0 bases and J by 5 bases, with 10 bases between. Germline-derived CDR1 and CDR2 are LGHDT and YNNKEL (reference sequence). The CDR3 covers 14 residues. In DNA form, the CDR3 reads TGTGCCAGCAGCCAAGAAAGGCAGGGTACTGAAGCTTTCTTT. Translated: CASSQERQGTEAFF.

The chain uses TRBV6-2 or TRBV6-3 and TRBJ2-5, with TRBD1 as a possible D gene (5 bases). The germline gives CDR1 MNHEY, CDR2 SVGEGT. V lost 4 bases and J 2 bases, leaving 11 bases between the germline ends. The CDR3 is 14 residues long. The CDR3 loop reads CASSSTGFQETQYF. The CDR3, as DNA: TGTGCCAGCAGTTCTACAGGTTTTCAAGAGACCCAGTACTTC.

The chain employs TRBV4-3 and TRBJ1-5; possible D gene TRBD1, 6 bases. The CDR3 consists of 17 residues. Germline V gene data show CDR1 as LGHNA and CDR2 as YSLEER. V dropped 2 bases and J dropped 6 bases, with 20 bases sitting between them. CDR3 sequence reads: CASSQRLGGEGGQPQHF. CDR3 coding DNA: TGCGCCAGCAGCCAAAGATTGGGGGGCGAGGGCGGTCAGCCCCAGCATTTT.